This T cell receptor (beta chain) was retrieved from a study of T cell responses to AZD1222 COVID-19 vaccine. Clones were read by immunoSEQ multiplex PCR, and TCRdb kept only the in-frame ones, dropping some. The table records around 100,000 clones, 70% to 90% of them present only once. The ends were cut back, 3 bases at V and 0 bases at J, with 10 bases in the middle. The CDR3 is made up of 15 amino acids. Per the germline V gene, CDR1 is SGDLS and CDR2 is YYNGEE. This clonotype was sampled from an adult in good health. The material sequenced was peripheral blood, taken on day 0 of AZD1222 vaccination. The gene calls are TRBV9 and TRBJ2-1, with D hard to call. Here the CDR3 reads CASSASLSSYNEQFF. DNA of the CDR3: TGTGCCAGCAGCGCGTCCTTAAGCTCCTACAATGAGCAGTTCTTC.